Detailed here is one TCR beta chain. This clone's antigen is unknown. The record has no base qualities; no much larger clone is one base away. This entry belongs to a study of OX40 agonist ivuxolimab in advanced cancers. With regard to the full study: Ivuxolimab was an agonistic, fully human IgG2 monoclonal antibody directed against OX40 (CD134), a costimulatory receptor. Intravenous ivuxolimab was administered to patients every 2 weeks at six dose levels: 0.01, 0.1, 0.3, 1.5, 3 and 10 mg/kg. The point of sequencing TCRbeta in the periphery was to test whether ivuxolimab changed TCR sequence diversity and drove clonal T-cell expansion. Partial responses were achieved by three dose-escalation patients, of whom one had hepatocellular carcinoma and two had cutaneous melanoma. The paper describes the monotherapy dose-escalation part (N of about 47 patients) of the phase I trial of ivuxolimab. Of the roughly 52 dose-escalation patients, hepatocellular carcinoma was present in roughly 19, melanoma in around 15, renal cell carcinoma in 9 and head and neck cancer in 9. Prior anti-PD-1, anti-PD-L1 or anti-CTLA-4 therapy was permitted, and checkpoint inhibitors had been received by roughly 42% of dose-escalation patients. In the dose-escalation cohort, roughly 82% of patients were male, and the mean age was roughly 60 years with a range of roughly 20 to 79. Results and caveats for the whole study, not just this receptor: Partial responders in the 0.1-3.0 mg/kg groups had among the lowest normalized peripheral clonal expansion, especially among CD8+ T cells. Low levels of normalized T-cell clonal expansion were also seen in some nonresponding patients. Clonal expansion of both CD4+ and CD8+ blood T cells was observed from baseline to week 6 at doses 0.1 to 3.0 mg/kg. On average, CD8+ T cells showed more expanded clones than CD4+ T cells after ivuxolimab. Which antigens the clonally expanded peripheral T cells were specific for was not determined.

To sequence the TCRbeta CDR3 region, genomic DNA was isolated from the sorted cells. The immunoSEQ Assay was used for sequencing of TCRbeta CDR3 regions. This is the immuneACCESS table as TCRdb keeps it, with only in-frame sequences that have V and J called. A part of the clones is gone; compared with another copy, unresolved V genes explain less than half, and the rest is unexplained. Recorded for this sample are 71,000 or so clones; approximately 86% of them occurred a single time. The top ten constitute over 0.6% of the sample. The CDR3 covers 14 residues, taking in both the cysteine and the phenylalanine. Kept here is only the CDR3 DNA, which spans 42 bases and is read in frame from base 1. CDR1 SGHRS and CDR2 YFSETQ are derived from the germline V gene. V and J are truncated by 1 base and 2 bases respectively, leaving an intervening sequence of 10 bases. The trial excluded patients who had a history of autoimmune disease or who were on systemic immunosuppression. In every dose cohort, peripheral blood was drawn for TCR sequencing at baseline, cycle 4 day 1, and cycle 7 day 1. Samples were obtained from an open-label, multicenter, first-in-human phase I dose-escalation trial of ivuxolimab. Adults with locally advanced or metastatic melanoma, renal cell, hepatocellular, or head and neck squamous cell carcinoma were enrolled in the trial. CD4+ and CD8+ T cells were sorted separately from peripheral blood before TCR sequencing.

The V and J segments used are TRBV5-1 and TRBJ2-7, with the D gene uncertain. This sequence was found in an adult with an advanced solid tumor such as melanoma, head and neck, liver or kidney cancer. The source material was CD4+ or CD8+ T cells sorted from blood, sampled in a trial of the OX40 agonist ivuxolimab. The sequenced DNA is TGCGCCAGCAGCTTGAAAAACGGTCCCTACGAGCAGTACTTC. Its translation reads: CASSLKNGPYEQYF. Outside the CDR3, residues come from the reference TRBV5-1 and TRBJ2-7 proteins, so the full variable domain is: KAGVTQTPRYLIKTRGQQVTLSCSPISGHRSVSWYQQTPGQGLQFLFEYFSETQRNKGNFPGRFSGRQFSNSRSEMNVSTLELGDSALYLCASSLKNGPYEQYFGPGTRLTVT.